One sample yielded the 9 T cell receptor beta chains listed below, sequenced in a study of CD8+ T cells in alopecia areata. RNA, once extracted, was reverse transcribed into cDNA for use as the sequencing template. Generated by immunoSEQ multiplex PCR, the TCRdb table keeps only in-frame clones and is missing some. Seen here are about 250,000 clones, about three fifths observed once, and the top ten hold 0.8% to 1%. Treatment defined: oral pan-JAK inhibitor, 5-10 mg twice daily. The material sequenced was CD4+ T cells sorted from blood, taken around week 54, from a patient treated with tofacitinib. These receptors were collected from a human donor with alopecia areata.

This chain links TRBV29-1 with TRBJ1-4; 9 bases align to TRBD1. V shed 7 bases and J 3 bases; nucleotides not matched to a gene: 3. CDR1 is SQVTM, CDR2 ANQGSEA, per germline. The CDR3 runs to 13 residues. The CDR3 region has the DNA TGCAGCGAACAGGGGGCGGCTAATGAAAAACTGTTTTTT. Protein: CSEQGAANEKLFF.

DNA of the CDR3: TGTGCCTGGAGTACAGGGTTCGGCTATAATTCACCCCTCCACTTT. Protein product: CAWSTGFGYNSPLHF. The genes are TRBV30 and TRBJ1-6, with D perhaps matching TRBD1 (6 bases). V lost 2 bases and J lost 3, with 11 bases in between. The CDR3 extends over 15 amino acids. Germline V gene lookup returns CDR1 GTSNPN and CDR2 SVGIG (reference sequence). The variable domain in full, with the rest retrieved from reference TRBV30 and TRBJ1-6, is SQTIHQWPATLVQPVGSPLSLECTVEGTSNPNLYWYRQAAGRGLQLLFYSVGIGQISSEVPQNLSASRPQDRQFILSSKKLLLSDSGFYLCAWSTGFGYNSPLHFGNGTRLTVT.

DNA of the CDR3: TGCGCCAGCAGCCTGGGACAGGGGTGGTACGAGCAGTACTTC. Translated, it gives CASSLGQGWYEQYF. The chain is built from TRBV5-1 and TRBJ2-7; TRBD1 matches at 10 bases. Germline assignment: CDR1 SGHRS and CDR2 YFSETQ. V shed 4 bases and J 4 bases; nucleotides not matched to a gene: 5. The CDR3 is made up of 14 amino acids. The whole variable domain, remainder taken from reference TRBV5-1 and TRBJ2-7, is KAGVTQTPRYLIKTRGQQVTLSCSPISGHRSVSWYQQTPGQGLQFLFEYFSETQRNKGNFPGRFSGRQFSNSRSEMNVSTLELGDSALYLCASSLGQGWYEQYFGPGTRLTVT.

The CDR3: CASSLDGRPTDTQYF. In nucleotides, the CDR3 is TGTGCCAGCAGCTTAGATGGTCGCCCCACAGATACGCAGTATTTT. The chain employs TRBV7-3 and TRBJ2-3; D is undetermined. The CDR3 loop spans 15 amino acids. Trimming left V 2 bases short and J 2 bases short, with 11 bases between. CDR1 SGHTA and CDR2 FQGTGA come from the germline V gene.

This chain uses TRBV9 with TRBJ2-5; no reliable D call. The CDR3 consists of 13 residues. V was cut by 3 bases and J by 3 bases, with 9 bases left in between. Germline V CDR1 and CDR2: SGDLS, YYNGEE. The chain's CDR3 is CASSGVGEETQYF. For the CDR3, the DNA is TGTGCCAGCAGCGGCGTTGGAGAAGAGACCCAGTACTTC.

This clone showed up just a few times. This chain links TRBV29-1 with TRBJ2-3, with D tentatively TRBD2 (5 bases). V gave up 4 bases and J gave up 2 bases, with 10 bases separating them. The CDR3 totals 13 residues. Germline lookup yields CDR1 SQVTM and CDR2 ANQGSEA. The CDR3: CSVVSGITDTQYF. CDR3 coding DNA: TGCAGCGTTGTATCGGGGATCACAGATACGCAGTATTTT.

V usage is TRBV29-1 and J usage is TRBJ1-1; possible D gene TRBD1, 6 bases. The CDR3 contains 13 residues. CDR1 and CDR2 (germline): SQVTM, ANQGSEA. The CDR3 nucleotides read TGCACCTACAGGGTAGGGCTGGGCACTGAAGCTTTCTTT. Amino acids: CTYRVGLGTEAFF.

The V call is TRBV30, the J call TRBJ1-2; no definite D call. The CDR3 is 13 amino acids. Between the trimmed V and J ends, which lost 2 bases and 8 bases, there was a span of 15 bases. CDR1 and CDR2 from the germline V gene are GTSNPN and SVGIG (reference sequence). The DNA for the CDR3 is TGTGCCTGGAGTTTTTCTCGTGGACCCGGCTACACCTTC. Translation gives CAWSFSRGPGYTF.

The chain joins TRBV6-5 to TRBJ1-1; D gene ambiguous. Germline V gene data show CDR1 as MNHEY and CDR2 as SVGAGI. The CDR3 is made up of 11 amino acids. V was shortened by 7 bases and J by 4 bases, with 7 bases between the two germline ends. CDR3 protein: CASNDRTEAFF. The CDR3 bases are TGTGCCAGCAACGACCGCACTGAAGCTTTCTTT.